This T cell receptor (beta chain) was found in a study of breast tumors, draining lymph nodes, adjacent tissues. Broader study findings: Findings are consistent with lymph node origin and intratumoral expansion of most tumor T cells. Data only fit, rather than demonstrated, lymph node origin of most tumor T cells.

Regarding this clonotype: Its antigen is unknown.

Using its own MiXCR run on the multiplex PCR reads, TCRdb lists one record per CDR3 protein. Of about 60,000 distinct CDR3 sequences in the sample, around 60% were seen once. V was clipped by 5 bases and J by 8 bases; unmatched bases: 17. Germline V gene data show CDR1 as SEHNR and CDR2 as FQNEAQ (reference sequence). CDR3 length equals 19 residues. The sequence was collected from a female donor with breast cancer. Some clones in this sample may be carry-over from other donors' samples. V is TRBV7-9 and J is TRBJ2-1; 14 nucleotides align to TRBD2. Sample: breast tumor tissue. The CDR3 loop reads CASSLGRDRLAGGEDEQFF. The CDR3, as DNA: TGTGCCAGCAGCCTTGGCCGGGACAGACTAGCGGGAGGGGAGGATGAGCAGTTCTTC.